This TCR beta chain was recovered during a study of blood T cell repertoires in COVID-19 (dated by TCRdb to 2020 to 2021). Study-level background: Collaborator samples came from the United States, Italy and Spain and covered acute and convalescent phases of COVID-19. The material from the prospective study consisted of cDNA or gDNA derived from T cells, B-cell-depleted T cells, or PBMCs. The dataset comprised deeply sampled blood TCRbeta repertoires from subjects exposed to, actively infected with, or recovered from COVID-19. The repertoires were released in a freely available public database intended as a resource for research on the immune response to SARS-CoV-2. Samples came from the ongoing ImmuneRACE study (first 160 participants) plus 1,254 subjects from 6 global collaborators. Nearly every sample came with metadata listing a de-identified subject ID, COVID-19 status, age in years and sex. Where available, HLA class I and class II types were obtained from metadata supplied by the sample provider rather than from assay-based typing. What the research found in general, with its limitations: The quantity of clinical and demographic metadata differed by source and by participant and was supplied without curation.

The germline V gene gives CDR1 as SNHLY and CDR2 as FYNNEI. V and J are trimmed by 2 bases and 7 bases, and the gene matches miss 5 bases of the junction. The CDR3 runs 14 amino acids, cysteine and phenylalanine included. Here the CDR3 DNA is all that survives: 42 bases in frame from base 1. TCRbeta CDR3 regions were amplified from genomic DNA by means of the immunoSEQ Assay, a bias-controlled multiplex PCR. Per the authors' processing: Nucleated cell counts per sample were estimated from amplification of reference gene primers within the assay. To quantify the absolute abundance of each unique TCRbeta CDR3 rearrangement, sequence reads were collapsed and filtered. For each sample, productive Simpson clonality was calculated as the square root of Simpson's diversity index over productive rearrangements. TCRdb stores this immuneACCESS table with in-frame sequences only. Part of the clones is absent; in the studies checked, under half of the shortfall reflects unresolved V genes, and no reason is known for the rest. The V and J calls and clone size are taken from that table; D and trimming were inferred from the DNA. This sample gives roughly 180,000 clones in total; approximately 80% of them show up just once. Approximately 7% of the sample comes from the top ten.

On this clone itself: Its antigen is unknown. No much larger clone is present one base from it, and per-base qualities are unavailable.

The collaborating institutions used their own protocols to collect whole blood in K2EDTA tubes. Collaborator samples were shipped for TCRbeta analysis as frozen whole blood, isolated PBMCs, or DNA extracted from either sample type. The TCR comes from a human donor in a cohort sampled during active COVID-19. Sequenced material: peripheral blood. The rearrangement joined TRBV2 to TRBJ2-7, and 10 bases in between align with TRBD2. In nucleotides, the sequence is TGTGCCAGCAGTGAACTAGCGGGGGATAGGGAGCAGTACTTC. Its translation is CASSELAGDREQYF.